In this sample, the clone carrying this TCR beta chain turned up a few times. What it binds is unknown. The sample belongs to a study of beta chain features in type 1 diabetes. The germline V gene has CDR1 SGHRS and CDR2 YFSETQ. The CDR3 sequence is 15 residues long. Trimming removed 0 bases from V and 1 base from J, with 10 bases in between. Study-level results: Moderate but significant shortening of TCRB CDR3s was recorded in all four CD4+ subsets from Type 1 diabetes patients.

As every portion of the isolated RNA was reverse transcribed, the sequencing read expressed TCRB transcripts. Profiled with immunoSEQ multiplex PCR; TCRdb holds only in-frame clones, not every one. The sample holds hundreds of thousands of clones, 14% to 15% seen once. The sequence came from a man aged 18-30 years with type 1 diabetes. The chain combines TRBV5-1 with TRBJ2-5, with D hard to call. The sequenced sample consisted of naive CD4+ T cells from blood. The DNA of the CDR3 is TGCGCCAGCAGCTTGGGGCGGCAGATCCAAGAGACCCAGTACTTC. Translation gives CASSLGRQIQETQYF.